This T cell receptor (beta chain) was found in a study of blood T cell repertoires in COVID-19. Study processing details: The assay estimated nucleated cells by amplifying reference gene primers. Some clones are missing from TCRdb's copy, which holds only in-frame ones; the method was immunoSEQ multiplex PCR. The DNA was the basis for D and trimming; V, J and clone size are from that table. In the table there are approximately 160,000 clones, roughly 80% of which are singletons. This CDR3 contains 15 residues. Trimming left V 6 bases short and J 8 bases short, with 20 bases between. Germline values: CDR1 MDHEN, CDR2 SYDVKM.

The TCR sequence derives from a woman aged 80 or over with acute or convalescent COVID-19. The rearrangement joins TRBV28 to TRBJ2-1, with a tentative D call TRBD1 (5 bases). Specimen: peripheral blood. CDR3 coding DNA: TGTGCCAGCAGCCCCATGACCCAAGACAGCGATGAGCAGTTCTTC. Translating it yields CASSPMTQDSDEQFF.